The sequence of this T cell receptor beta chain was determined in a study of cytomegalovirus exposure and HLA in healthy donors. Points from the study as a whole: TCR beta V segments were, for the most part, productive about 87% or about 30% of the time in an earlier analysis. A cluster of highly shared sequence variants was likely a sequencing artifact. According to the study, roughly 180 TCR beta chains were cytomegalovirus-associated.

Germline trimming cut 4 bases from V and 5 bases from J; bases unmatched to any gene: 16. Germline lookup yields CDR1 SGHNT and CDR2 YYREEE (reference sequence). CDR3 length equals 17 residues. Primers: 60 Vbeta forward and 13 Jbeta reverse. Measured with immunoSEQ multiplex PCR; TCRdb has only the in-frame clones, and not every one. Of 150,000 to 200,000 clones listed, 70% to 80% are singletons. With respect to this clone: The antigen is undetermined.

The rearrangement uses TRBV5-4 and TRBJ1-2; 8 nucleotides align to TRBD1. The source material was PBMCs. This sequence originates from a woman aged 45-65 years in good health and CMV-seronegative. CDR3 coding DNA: TGTGCCAGCAGCCTGGAACCCAGGGGGCTCAGTATATATGGCTACACCTTC. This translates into CASSLEPRGLSIYGYTF.